This T cell receptor beta chain was identified during a study of spatial heterogeneity in lung cancer. Study-level background: Around 24 months after resection was the median timing of the follow-up PBMC samples, which were sequenced when available. On average, each unique TCR and UMI combination appeared more than ten times in raw reads.

Using its own MiXCR run on the 5' RACE reads, TCRdb lists one record per CDR3 protein. The sample shows around 10,000 distinct CDR3 sequences, about 21% of them seen only once. J was trimmed by 0 bases and V by 3 bases; bases with no gene match: 9. Germline lookup yields CDR1 SQVTM and CDR2 ANQGSEA. The CDR3 spans 16 residues. Time point specified: blood at routine non-recurrence follow-up after resection. In each case, whole RNA from tumor, nontumor lung or frozen PBMC was sequenced unsorted. Sequenced material: PBMCs, taken at follow-up. This chain joins TRBV29-1 and TRBJ2-5; 8 bases are shared with TRBD1. The sequence came from a male donor with early-stage non-small cell lung cancer. The CDR3 sequence: CSVEGPRQGHQETQYF. The CDR3 DNA reads as TGCAGCGTTGAGGGCCCCAGACAGGGGCACCAAGAGACCCAGTACTTC.